These 23 T cell receptor beta chains were sequenced from one sample in a study of response to subunit inactivated influenza vaccine listed by TCRdb under 2018. The method behind the library was RT-PCR. The instrument given in TCRdb is Illumina HiSeq 2500. TCRdb itself trimmed the public reads at Q25 with fastp, ran MiXCR and retained productive beta chains. All rows with the same CDR3 protein become a single entry with the most common DNA and genes. This sample comprises approximately 700,000 distinct CDR3 sequences, about 14% of them detected only once. The leading ten clones occupy approximately 6.5% of the sample. The sample here was PBMCs from blood, taken roughly 2 weeks before vaccination. The receptors stem from a man aged 50 to 60 who received an inactivated influenza vaccine. Donor details come from another sample of the same person, matched by shared clones.

This clonotype was seen at least ten times. The chain uses TRBV20-1 and TRBJ1-5; 7 bases align to TRBD1. Losses at the gene ends were 6 bases for V and 3 bases for J; bases not matched to a gene: 5. The CDR3 sequence is 13 residues long. Germline V gene data show CDR1 as DFQATT and CDR2 as SNEGSKA (reference sequence). The DNA for the CDR3 is TGCAGTGCCAATGAGGGGGCCAATCAGCCCCAGCATTTT. Translating it yields CSANEGANQPQHF.

The sample holds many counts of this clonotype. The V and J genes are TRBV9 and TRBJ2-7; D ambiguous. The CDR3 loop spans 12 amino acids. Germline V gives CDR1 SGDLS, CDR2 YYNGEE. Trimming cost V 6 bases and J 4 bases, with 11 bases left between them. The CDR3 region is CASIKLRYEQYF. DNA for the CDR3: TGTGCCAGCATAAAACTTCGGTACGAGCAGTACTTC.

This clonotype was picked up a small number of times. The chain employs TRBV20-1 and TRBJ2-5; 8 nucleotides align to TRBD1. Germline CDR1 is DFQATT and CDR2 is SNEGSKA (reference sequence). Trimming cost V 6 bases and J 5 bases; bases outside gene matches: 5. This CDR3 region has 12 residues. The CDR3 reads CSAGQGRETQYF. CDR3 nucleotide sequence: TGCAGTGCAGGACAGGGCAGGGAGACCCAGTACTTC.

V gene TRBV6-1 combines with J gene TRBJ1-6; no reliable D call. Between the trimmed V and J ends, which lost 1 base and 8 bases, there was a span of 18 bases. Germline loops: CDR1 MNHNS, CDR2 SASEGT. The CDR3 spans 17 residues. For the CDR3, the DNA is TGTGCCAGCAGTGAAGTTATGGGCTCCGGGCCATATTCACCCCTCCACTTT. Protein: CASSEVMGSGPYSPLHF.

V gene TRBV29-1 combines with J gene TRBJ2-1; D tentatively fits TRBD1 or TRBD2 (6 bases each). Germline loops: CDR1 SQVTM, CDR2 ANQGSEA. Trimming took 7 bases from V and 0 from J, leaving 13 bases between them. The CDR3 covers 14 residues. The CDR3 coding sequence is TGCAGCGCTGGAGGGGGGAGCTCCTACAATGAGCAGTTCTTC. Protein: CSAGGGSSYNEQFF.

There are many counts of this clonotype. This chain links TRBV24-1 with TRBJ2-7, with D maybe TRBD1 (6 bases). V was pared by 3 bases and J by 3 bases, with 8 bases between. The CDR3 has 13 residues. Germline loops: CDR1 KGHDR, CDR2 SFDVKD. Written as DNA, the CDR3 is TGTGCCACCAGTGATGGGGGCGGCTACGAGCAGTACTTC. Translated: CATSDGGGYEQYF.

This sequence joins TRBV5-1 and TRBJ2-5; D is perhaps TRBD2 (6 bases). In germline, CDR1 is SGHRS, CDR2 YFSETQ. CDR3 length equals 14 residues. V was cut by 2 bases and J by 3 bases, with 11 bases left in between. The DNA for the CDR3 is TGCGCCAGCAGCTTCCAGACGGGAGAAGAGACCCAGTACTTC. It codes for CASSFQTGEETQYF.

The rearrangement links TRBV7-2 to TRBJ2-7; 7 bases agree with TRBD1. Germline V lookup: CDR1 SGHTA, CDR2 FQGNSA. V gave up 4 bases and J gave up 8 bases; unmatched junction bases: 8. The CDR3 runs 13 residues. This CDR3 reads CASSSRQGLQQYF. The CDR3 DNA is TGTGCCAGCAGCTCCCGACAGGGCCTACAGCAGTACTTC.

The chain combines TRBV7-2 with TRBJ1-6; D unresolved. V lost 6 bases, J lost 8 bases, and 11 bases lay in between. CDR1 is SGHTA and CDR2 is FQGNSA in the germline V gene. The CDR3 runs 13 residues. CDR3 nucleotides: TGTGCCAGCAGTAGTGCTAGGGATTCACCCCTCCACTTT. Translated: CASSSARDSPLHF.

This clonotype was seen a few times. V gene TRBV25-1 combines with J gene TRBJ1-6, with D hard to call. The CDR3 extends over 15 amino acids. V was cut by 0 bases and J by 3 bases, with 6 bases left in between. CDR1 and CDR2 from the germline V gene are MGHDK and SYGVNS. The CDR3: CASSEYGSYNSPLHF. The CDR3, as DNA: TGTGCCAGCAGTGAATATGGCAGCTATAATTCACCCCTCCACTTT.

The table lists this clonotype with a few counts. The CDR3 protein is CASSLERAEQYF. CDR3 nucleotides: TGTGCCAGCAGCTTAGAGCGGGCAGAGCAGTACTTC. The chain combines TRBV11-2 with TRBJ2-7, with TRBD2 as a possible D gene (5 bases). This CDR3 region has 12 residues. CDR1 is SGHAT, CDR2 FQNNGV, per germline. The V and J ends lost 0 bases and 7 bases respectively, with 7 bases between them.

The V call is TRBV9, the J call TRBJ2-3, with no clear D. Germline CDR1 and CDR2: SGDLS and YYNGEE. The CDR3 has 13 residues. V was shortened by 0 bases and J by 4 bases, with 6 bases between the two germline ends. This chain's CDR3 is CASSVGVSDTQYF. CDR3 DNA sequence: TGTGCCAGCAGCGTAGGTGTTTCAGATACGCAGTATTTT.

This clonotype has more than one count but fewer than ten. The chain has TRBV29-1 and TRBJ2-3, with D possibly TRBD2 on 7 matching bases. The CDR3 has 16 residues. CDR1 and CDR2 from the germline V gene are SQVTM and ANQGSEA. Deletions cut 4 bases from V and 2 bases from J, with 19 bases between. DNA of the CDR3: TGCAGCGTTGCTCTTTCGGCGCGGGGGCCCACAGATACGCAGTATTTT. Protein sequence: CSVALSARGPTDTQYF.

The chain is built from TRBV10-3 and TRBJ2-3, with D perhaps TRBD1 (6 bases). The CDR3 runs to 14 residues. Trimming cost V 3 bases and J 4 bases, with 11 bases left between them. CDR1 is ENHRY, CDR2 SYGVKD, per germline. CDR3 DNA sequence: TGTGCCATCAGTGAACAGGGAAAGGCAGATACGCAGTATTTT. Its protein product is CAISEQGKADTQYF.

This sequence joins TRBV7-9 and TRBJ2-7; D remains ambiguous. The CDR3 covers 13 residues. Germline values: CDR1 SEHNR, CDR2 FQNEAQ (reference sequence). Trimming stripped 6 bases from V and 5 bases from J, with 14 bases between. The CDR3 loop reads CASSRPAGNEQYF. CDR3 nucleotides: TGTGCCAGCAGTCGACCCGCCGGAAACGAGCAGTACTTC.

As to this clonotype: A much larger clone lies a single base off, so this may be a read error. The genes are TRBV12-5 and TRBJ2-2; TRBD2 is a possible D gene (5 bases). Per germline, CDR1 LGHNT and CDR2 FRNRAP. This CDR3 is 12 amino acids long. This chain's CDR3 is CASGIDTGELYF. CDR3 bases: TGTGCTAGTGGTATAGACACCGGGGAGCTGTATTTT.

The table lists this clonotype with many counts. This CDR3 reads CAISDSPRDRAYEQYF. The CDR3 DNA sequence: TGTGCCATCAGTGATTCACCGAGGGACAGGGCCTACGAGCAGTACTTC. The rearrangement uses TRBV10-3 and TRBJ2-7; 9 bases map to TRBD1. The CDR3 length is 16 residues. V lost 3 bases, J lost 2 bases, and 8 bases stayed unmatched. Germline CDR1 is ENHRY and CDR2 is SYGVKD.

The J gene is TRBJ1-2, the V gene TRBV20-1; TRBD1 matches at 10 bases. Germline V gene lookup returns CDR1 DFQATT and CDR2 SNEGSKA (reference sequence). Losses at the gene ends were 6 bases for V and 4 bases for J; bases not matched to a gene: 8. The CDR3 covers 14 residues. The CDR3 DNA sequence: TGCAGTGCAACCGGGACAGGGGCCCGCTATGGCTACACCTTC. Its protein is CSATGTGARYGYTF.

This clonotype was found a few times. V usage is TRBV2 and J usage is TRBJ1-4; unclear D gene. Germline CDR1 SNHLY, CDR2 FYNNEI. V lost 6 bases and J lost 4, with 18 bases in between. The CDR3 is 16 amino acids. The CDR3 sequence: CASSAASRFNNEKLFF. DNA for the CDR3: TGTGCCAGCAGCGCGGCATCGAGATTTAATAATGAAAAACTGTTTTTT. The full variable domain, with the rest looked up from reference TRBV2 and TRBJ1-4, is EPEVTQTPSHQVTQMGQEVILRCVPISNHLYFYWYRQILGQKVEFLVSFYNNEISEKSEIFDDQFSVERPDGSNFTLKIRSTKLEDSAMYFCASSAASRFNNEKLFFGSGTQLSVL.

This clonotype appeared a few times. The chain is built from TRBV29-1 and TRBJ2-1; possible D gene TRBD2, 6 bases. V lost 3 bases and J 0 bases, leaving 12 bases between the germline ends. This CDR3 is built from 15 residues. The V gene's germline CDR1 is SQVTM and CDR2 ANQGSEA. The CDR3 nucleotides read TGCAGCGTTGAGATTAGCGGAAGCTCCTACAATGAGCAGTTCTTC. Its protein product is CSVEISGSSYNEQFF.

This clonotype was counted between two and nine times. The chain is built from TRBV2 and TRBJ2-5; no firm D call. The germline gives CDR1 SNHLY, CDR2 FYNNEI. This CDR3 spans 12 amino acids. V shed 4 bases and J shed 3 bases, with 6 bases lying between them. CDR3: CASSAWEETQYF. As DNA, the CDR3 is TGTGCCAGCAGTGCCTGGGAAGAGACCCAGTACTTC.

V and J are TRBV20-1 and TRBJ2-1, with 11 bases aligning to TRBD2. J gave up 7 bases and V 6 bases, and 8 bases lay outside the gene matches. The CDR3 runs 14 residues. Germline CDR1 DFQATT, CDR2 SNEGSKA (reference sequence). CDR3 residues: CSAALAGGRNEQFF. DNA for the CDR3: TGCAGTGCCGCCTTAGCGGGGGGGCGGAATGAGCAGTTCTTC.

This clonotype was detected only a few times. The chain couples TRBV20-1 to TRBJ1-6; D not resolved. CDR1 and CDR2 from the germline V gene are DFQATT and SNEGSKA (reference sequence). CDR3 length: 14 amino acids. V shed 0 bases and J shed 6 bases, with 9 bases lying between them. The CDR3 DNA is TGCAGTGCTAGAGATGGACTGGGTAATTCACCCCTCCACTTT. Translating it yields CSARDGLGNSPLHF.